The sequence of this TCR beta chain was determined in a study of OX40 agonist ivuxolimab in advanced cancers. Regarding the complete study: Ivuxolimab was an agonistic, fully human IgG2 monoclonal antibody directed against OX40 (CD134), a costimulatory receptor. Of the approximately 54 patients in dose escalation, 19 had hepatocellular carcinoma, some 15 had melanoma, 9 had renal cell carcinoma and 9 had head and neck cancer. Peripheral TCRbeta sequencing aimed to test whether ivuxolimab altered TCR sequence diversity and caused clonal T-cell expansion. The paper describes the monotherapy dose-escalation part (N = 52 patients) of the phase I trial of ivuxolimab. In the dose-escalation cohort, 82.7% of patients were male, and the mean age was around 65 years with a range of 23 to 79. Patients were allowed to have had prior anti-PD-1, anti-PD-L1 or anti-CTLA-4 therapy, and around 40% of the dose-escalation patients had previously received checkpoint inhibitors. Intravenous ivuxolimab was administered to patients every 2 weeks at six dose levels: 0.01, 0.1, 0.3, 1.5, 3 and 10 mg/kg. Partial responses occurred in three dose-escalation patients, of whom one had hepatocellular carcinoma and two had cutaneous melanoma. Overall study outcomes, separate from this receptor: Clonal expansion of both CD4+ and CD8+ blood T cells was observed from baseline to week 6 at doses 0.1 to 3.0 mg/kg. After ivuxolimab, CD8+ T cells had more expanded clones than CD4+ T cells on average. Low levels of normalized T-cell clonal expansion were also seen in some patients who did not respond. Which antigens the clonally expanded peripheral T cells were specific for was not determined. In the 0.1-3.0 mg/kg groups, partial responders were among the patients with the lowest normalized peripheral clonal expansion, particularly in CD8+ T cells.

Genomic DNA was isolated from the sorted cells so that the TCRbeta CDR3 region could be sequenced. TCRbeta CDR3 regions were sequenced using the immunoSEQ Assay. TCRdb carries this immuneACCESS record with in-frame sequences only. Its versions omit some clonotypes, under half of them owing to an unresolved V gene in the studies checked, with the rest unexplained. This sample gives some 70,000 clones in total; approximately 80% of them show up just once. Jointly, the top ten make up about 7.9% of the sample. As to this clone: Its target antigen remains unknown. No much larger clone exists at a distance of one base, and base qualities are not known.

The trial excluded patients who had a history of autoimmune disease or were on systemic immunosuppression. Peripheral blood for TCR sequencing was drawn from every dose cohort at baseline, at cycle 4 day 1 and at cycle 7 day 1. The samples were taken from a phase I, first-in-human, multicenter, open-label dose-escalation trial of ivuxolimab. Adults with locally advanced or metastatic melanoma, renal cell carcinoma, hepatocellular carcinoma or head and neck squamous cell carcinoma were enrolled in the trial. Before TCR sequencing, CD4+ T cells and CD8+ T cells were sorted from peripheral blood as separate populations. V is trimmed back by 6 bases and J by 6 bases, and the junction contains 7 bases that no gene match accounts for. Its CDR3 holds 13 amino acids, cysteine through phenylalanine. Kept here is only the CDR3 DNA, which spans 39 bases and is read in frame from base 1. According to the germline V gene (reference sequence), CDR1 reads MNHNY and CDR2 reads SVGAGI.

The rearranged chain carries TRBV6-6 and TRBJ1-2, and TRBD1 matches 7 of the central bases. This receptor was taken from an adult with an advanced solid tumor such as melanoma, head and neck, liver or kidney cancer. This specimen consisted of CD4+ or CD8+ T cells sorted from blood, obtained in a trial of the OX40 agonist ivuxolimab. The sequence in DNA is TGTGCCAGCAGGGCCGGGACAGAGAATGGCTACACCTTC. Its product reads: CASRAGTENGYTF.